A single T cell receptor (beta chain) is shown here with its context. Its matching antigen is unknown. This specimen belongs to a study of T cell responses to AZD1222 COVID-19 vaccine. Broader study findings: Repertoires were obtained solely post-peak T cell response. A mostly white British donor set with more females was recruited, and clonal diversity was possibly underestimated. The span of vaccine-associated CD4 TCRs extended across spike, with dominance at 160-218 and 743-854.

Repertoires were generated with immunoSEQ multiplex PCR, while TCRdb's copy carries only in-frame clones and drops some. The sample lists more than 95,000 clones, about 89% occurring once. This clonotype was obtained from an adult who received the AZD1222 COVID-19 vaccine. The specimen was peripheral blood, collected 28 days after the second AZD1222 dose.

The CDR3 DNA follows: TGCAGCGTCGGGGACAGCAATCAGCCCCAGCATTTT. Amino acids: CSVGDSNQPQHF. The chain uses TRBV29-1 and TRBJ1-5; a possible D gene is TRBD1 (5 bases). Germline V gives CDR1 SQVTM, CDR2 ANQGSEA. With 6 bases removed from V and 1 base from J, the gap between germline ends came to 7 bases. The CDR3 is 12 residues long.